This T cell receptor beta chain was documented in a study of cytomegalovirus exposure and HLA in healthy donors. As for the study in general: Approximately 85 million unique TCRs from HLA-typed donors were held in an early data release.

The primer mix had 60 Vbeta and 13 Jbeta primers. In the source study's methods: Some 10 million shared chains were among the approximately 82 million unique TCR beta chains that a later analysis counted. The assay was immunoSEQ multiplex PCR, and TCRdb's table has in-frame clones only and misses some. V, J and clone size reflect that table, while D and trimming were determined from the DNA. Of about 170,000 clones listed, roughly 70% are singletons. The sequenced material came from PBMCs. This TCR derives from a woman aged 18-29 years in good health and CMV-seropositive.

The CDR3 region has the DNA TGTGCCAGCAGTGGCATGACTAGCCTGGCGAATGAGCAGTTCTTC. This gives the protein CASSGMTSLANEQFF. The V gene is TRBV6-5, the J gene TRBJ2-1, with 7 nucleotides matching TRBD2. The length of the CDR3 is 15 residues. The germline V gene encodes CDR1 MNHEY and CDR2 SVGAGI. The V segment lost 5 bases and the J segment 7 bases; nucleotides outside the gene matches: 11.